These 20 T cell receptor beta chains share one sample of origin, sequenced in a study of sequential checkpoint blockade in melanoma. Generated by immunoSEQ multiplex PCR, the TCRdb table keeps only in-frame clones and is missing some. In the table there are roughly 23,000 clones, less than 75% of which are singletons. Treatment indicated: randomized to nivolumab then ipilimumab (arm A) or the reverse (arm B). Sequences were derived from CD8+ T cells sorted from blood (inferred from file names), sampled from a patient given nivolumab and ipilimumab in sequence. The source of these receptors is a human donor with melanoma.

This clone was observed a handful of times. This sequence joins TRBV9 and TRBJ2-1, with a tentative D call TRBD2 (7 bases). The germline V gene encodes CDR1 SGDLS and CDR2 YYNGEE. Between the trimmed V and J ends, which lost 0 bases and 5 bases, there was a span of 15 bases. The CDR3 length is 16 residues. The CDR3 DNA reads as TGTGCCAGCAGCGTAGTCTCCCGGGGGGCAGACAATGAGCAGTTCTTC. It specifies CASSVVSRGADNEQFF.

The J gene is TRBJ2-1, the V gene TRBV9; perhaps TRBD2 as D (6 bases). This CDR3 comprises 14 residues. The V end lost 0 bases, the J end lost 10 bases, and 14 bases lay between the germline ends. The V gene's germline CDR1 is SGDLS and CDR2 YYNGEE. The CDR3 sequence is CASSVGDSGGEQFF. The CDR3 DNA reads TGTGCCAGCAGCGTAGGGGACTCTGGAGGGGAGCAGTTCTTC.

This clone is judged medium-sized (0.01 to 0.1%). J is TRBJ2-7 and V is TRBV27; a possible D gene is TRBD1 (5 bases). This CDR3 region has 14 residues. Germline CDR1 is MNHEY and CDR2 is SMNVEV (reference sequence). Trimming stripped 4 bases from V and 0 bases from J, with 10 bases between. The DNA for the CDR3 is TGTGCCAGCAGTTGGGGCAGGGCCTCCTACGAGCAGTACTTC. Translating gives CASSWGRASYEQYF.

V and J are TRBV6-1 and TRBJ1-3; the D gene is possibly TRBD1 (5 bases). Looked up from germline, CDR1 is MNHNS and CDR2 is SASEGT. The CDR3 extends over 14 amino acids. V lost 4 bases to trimming and J lost 1 base, with 8 bases between them. The CDR3: CASSARGSGNTIYF. The DNA of the CDR3 is TGTGCCAGCAGTGCTAGGGGATCTGGAAACACCATATATTTT.

This chain joins TRBV5-6 and TRBJ2-2; D gene ambiguous. This CDR3 comprises 14 residues. Germline V CDR1 and CDR2: SGHDT, YYEEEE. V lost 4 bases to trimming and J lost 8 bases, with 15 bases between them. The CDR3 loop is CASSKNRVWGELFF. DNA for the CDR3: TGTGCCAGCAGCAAAAACCGGGTCTGGGGGGAGCTGTTTTTT. The whole variable domain, filled in from reference TRBV5-6 and TRBJ2-2, reads DAGVTQSPTHLIKTRGQQVTLRCSPKSGHDTVSWYQQALGQGPQFIFQYYEEEERQRGNFPDRFSGHQFPNYSSELNVNALLLGDSALYLCASSKNRVWGELFFGEGSRLTVL.

A few counts support this clone. J is TRBJ1-3 and V is TRBV11-2; possibly TRBD1 for D (5 bases). Trimming removed 5 bases from V and 4 bases from J, with 12 bases in between. The CDR3 extends over 14 amino acids. Germline lookup yields CDR1 SGHAT and CDR2 FQNNGV. Here the CDR3 reads CASSPGLGGNTIYF. CDR3 bases: TGTGCCAGCAGCCCAGGGTTGGGGGGAAACACCATATATTTT.

The rearrangement uses TRBV6-5 and TRBJ2-7, with D possibly being TRBD1 (6 bases). The V end lost 5 bases, the J end lost 8 bases, and 13 bases lay between the germline ends. CDR1 is MNHEY, CDR2 SVGAGI, per germline. The CDR3 covers 12 residues. The CDR3 protein is CASSKGGLQQYV. CDR3 bases: TGTGCCAGCAGTAAAGGGGGATTACAGCAGTACGTC.

V gene TRBV27 combines with J gene TRBJ1-1; TRBD1 is a possible D gene (5 bases). V dropped 3 bases and J dropped 3 bases, with 14 bases sitting between them. Germline CDR1 and CDR2: MNHEY and SMNVEV (reference sequence). This CDR3 has 15 residues. CDR3 bases: TGTGCCAGCAGTTTTGGGGCAGGGTATTACACTGAAGCTTTCTTT. Translating gives CASSFGAGYYTEAFF.

This clone was detected a few times. The chain recombines TRBV9 with TRBJ1-1; the match to TRBD1 covers 10 bases. The CDR3 has 14 residues. V gave up 6 bases and J gave up 1 base; unmatched junction bases: 3. Germline V lookup: CDR1 SGDLS, CDR2 YYNGEE. CDR3 sequence (DNA): TGTGCCAGCAAGACAGGGGGCGGGAACACTGAAGCTTTCTTT. It is translated as CASKTGGGNTEAFF.

The rearrangement links TRBV15 to TRBJ1-1, with TRBD1 matching 12 bases. This CDR3 spans 18 amino acids. With V trimmed by 6 bases and J by 6 bases, 17 bases remained unmatched. In germline, CDR1 is LNHNV, CDR2 YYDKDF (reference sequence). The CDR3 reads CATSSETSGTGGISEAFF. Written as DNA, the CDR3 is TGTGCCACCAGTAGCGAAACCTCGGGGACAGGGGGCATATCTGAAGCTTTCTTT.

This rearrangement joins TRBV27 to TRBJ1-2; 12 bases map to TRBD1. The CDR3 runs to 16 residues. With V trimmed by 5 bases and J by 3 bases, 7 bases remained unmatched. CDR1 is MNHEY, CDR2 SMNVEV, per germline (reference sequence). In DNA form, the CDR3 reads TGTGCCAGCAGTCCTGGGACAGGGGGCAAGTACTATGGCTACACCTTC. Translating gives CASSPGTGGKYYGYTF.

The chain uses TRBV19 and TRBJ2-3, with D tentatively TRBD1 (6 bases). There are 15 residues in the CDR3. Trimming stripped 5 bases from V and 0 bases from J, with 12 bases between. Germline V gene lookup returns CDR1 LNHDA and CDR2 SQIVND (reference sequence). In nucleotides, the CDR3 is TGTGCCAGTAGTCTACGGGACACCAGCACAGATACGCAGTATTTT. Translated, it gives CASSLRDTSTDTQYF.

The rearrangement uses TRBV7-2 and TRBJ2-3; D not certain. This CDR3 is built from 12 residues. V was trimmed by 6 bases and J by 4 bases, leaving 8 bases between them. CDR1 and CDR2 (germline): SGHTA, FQGNSA. CDR3 DNA sequence: TGTGCCAGCAGTAGATTTGCAGATACGCAGTATTTT. Translation gives CASSRFADTQYF.

The chain joins TRBV5-6 to TRBJ2-7, with TRBD1 identical over 8 bases. Germline trimming cut 0 bases from V and 6 bases from J; bases unmatched to any gene: 8. From germline, CDR1 is SGHDT and CDR2 YYEEEE. This CDR3 contains 15 residues. The CDR3, as DNA: TGTGCCAGCAGCTTGGGAGGGCAGGGGGCTGGCGAGCAGTACTTC. The encoded protein is CASSLGGQGAGEQYF.

The chain employs TRBV9 and TRBJ2-7; D is undetermined. This CDR3 has 15 residues. With 0 bases removed from V and 0 bases from J, the gap between germline ends came to 10 bases. The germline V gene has CDR1 SGDLS and CDR2 YYNGEE. As DNA, the CDR3 is TGTGCCAGCAGCGTAGGTCAGGCCTTCTCCTACGAGCAGTACTTC. This gives the protein CASSVGQAFSYEQYF.

The chain couples TRBV29-1 to TRBJ2-1; 12 bases match TRBD2. With 3 bases clipped from V and 5 bases from J, the junction kept 5 bases outside the gene matches. CDR1 and CDR2 from the germline V gene are SQVTM and ANQGSEA. The CDR3 is made up of 15 amino acids. CDR3 in amino acids: CSVEGGTSGHNEQFF. The CDR3 nucleotides read TGCAGCGTTGAGGGGGGGACTAGCGGGCACAATGAGCAGTTCTTC.

In the case of this clone: The limits of the CDR3 on the DNA are not certain, so only TCRdb's listed CDR3 is given. This chain links TRBV2 with TRBJ2-7; the table's D gene call, TRBD2, was not cross checked with the DNA. Germline CDR1 SNHLY, CDR2 FYNNEI. Counting both end residues, the CDR3 totals 12 amino acids. The CDR3 protein is CASSLGLFWQYF.

The rearrangement joins TRBV7-9 to TRBJ2-1; tentative D call: TRBD1 (5 bases). Germline lookup yields CDR1 SEHNR and CDR2 FQNEAQ (reference sequence). Trimming removed 5 bases from V and 1 base from J, with 15 bases in between. There are 16 residues in the CDR3. In DNA, the CDR3 is TGTGCCAGCAGCCGTACGGACATAATATCCTACAATGAGCAGTTCTTC. Protein product: CASSRTDIISYNEQFF.

The chain employs TRBV27 and TRBJ2-1, with 8 nucleotides matching TRBD2. The CDR3 is 16 amino acids. With 5 bases clipped from V and 0 bases from J, the junction kept 6 bases outside the gene matches. Per germline, CDR1 MNHEY and CDR2 SMNVEV (reference sequence). The CDR3 loop reads CASSLTGGASYNEQFF. For the CDR3, the DNA is TGTGCCAGCAGTCTTACCGGGGGGGCCTCCTACAATGAGCAGTTCTTC.

The chain joins TRBV7-9 to TRBJ2-5; 10 positions match TRBD2. The germline gives CDR1 SEHNR, CDR2 FQNEAQ (reference sequence). This CDR3 is built from 15 residues. Trimming cost V 8 bases and J 4 bases; bases outside gene matches: 10. The CDR3, as DNA: TGTGCCAGCGGACCTTTAGCGGGGGGCCTAGAGACCCAGTACTTC. Translating it yields CASGPLAGGLETQYF.